This T cell receptor beta chain was sequenced for a study of T cells after yellow fever vaccination. The overall study: Fractions with few cells were prepared using SMART-Seq v4 Ultra Low Input.

Germline V gene data show CDR1 as MNHEY and CDR2 as SVGAGI. Trimming shortened V by 4 bases and J by 5 bases, and 9 bases separated the two germline ends. The CDR3 covers 13 residues. Concerning this clonotype itself: The antigen is not known.

Study conclusions and caveats: The appearance of a small share of clonotypes in both CD4 and CD8 compartments was observed.

One entry per CDR3 protein results from TCRdb running MiXCR on the 5' RACE reads. The profile shows some 500,000 distinct CDR3 sequences, 13% of them singletons. The receptor comes from a man under 40 who received the YFV17D yellow fever vaccine. The chain joins TRBV6-5 to TRBJ2-1; no clear D. The material was PBMCs, obtained on the day of the yellow fever booster vaccination. The CDR3 is CASSSYPNNEQFF. The CDR3 nucleotides are TGTGCCAGCAGTTCTTATCCAAACAATGAGCAGTTCTTC.